These 11 T cell receptor beta chains were all obtained from the same sample, sequenced in a study of blood T cells in healthy people across ages. Using a J-beta primer mix together with a sample-barcoded 5' primer, a second PCR was run for roughly 6 to 12 cycles. Via MiXCR, TCRdb re-called the 5' RACE reads, giving one row per CDR3 protein. The sample lists roughly 1.5 million distinct CDR3 sequences, approximately 43% occurring once. The sequencing sample was made of blood. These receptors originate from a woman between 18 and 29 years old in good health.

This clonotype has just a few counts. DNA of the CDR3: TGCAGCGTTGAAGATAGCAGCCTCCACAGGGGCTACACCTTC. It translates to CSVEDSSLHRGYTF. The rearrangement links TRBV29-1 to TRBJ1-2; a possible D gene is TRBD1 (5 bases). The V end lost 0 bases, the J end lost 8 bases, and 16 bases lay between the germline ends. Germline CDR1 and CDR2: SQVTM and ANQGSEA. The CDR3 is 14 residues long.

This rearrangement joins TRBV2 to TRBJ2-2, with 9 bases lining up with TRBD2. The CDR3 runs to 15 residues. CDR1 is SNHLY, CDR2 FYNNEI, per germline. V lost 2 bases to trimming and J lost 4 bases; unmatched junction nucleotides: 2. The CDR3 region is CASSELAGSTGELFF. The CDR3 DNA reads TGTGCCAGCAGTGAACTAGCGGGGAGCACCGGGGAGCTGTTTTTT.

The gene calls are TRBV5-1 and TRBJ2-5, with 11 bases lining up with TRBD2. V dropped 4 bases and J dropped 0; count of bases not matched to a gene: 2. The CDR3 spans 15 residues. Looked up from germline, CDR1 is SGHRS and CDR2 is YFSETQ. In nucleotides, the CDR3 is TGCGCCAGCAGCGTGGGACTAGCGGACCAAGAGACCCAGTACTTC. It yields the protein CASSVGLADQETQYF.

The sample holds a few counts of this clonotype. The chain has TRBV7-9 and TRBJ2-7; the D gene is possibly TRBD2 (5 bases). Deletions cut 10 bases from V and 0 bases from J, with 13 bases between. The germline CDR1 and CDR2 sequences are SEHNR and FQNEAQ (reference sequence). The CDR3 loop spans 13 amino acids. CDR3 sequence: CAIERTDSYEQYF. As DNA, the CDR3 is TGTGCCATCGAGAGGACTGACTCCTACGAGCAGTACTTC. Complete variable domain (other parts from reference TRBV7-9 and TRBJ2-7): DTGVSQNPRHKITKRGQNVTFRCDPISEHNRLYWYRQTLGQGPEFLTYFQNEAQLEKSRLLSDRFSAERPKGSFSTLEIQRTEQGDSAMYLCAIERTDSYEQYFGPGTRLTVT.

This clonotype has just a few counts. This sequence joins TRBV28 and TRBJ2-7, with D perhaps TRBD1 or TRBD2 (5 bases each). V gave up 3 bases and J gave up 2 bases, with 23 bases separating them. The V gene's germline CDR1 is MDHEN and CDR2 SYDVKM. The CDR3 has 18 residues. CDR3 residues: CASSLRYSIRDGTYEQYF. Here the CDR3 DNA reads TGTGCCAGCAGTTTGAGGTATAGCATCCGGGACGGTACCTACGAGCAGTACTTC.

In this sample, this clonotype turned up a few times. The chain joins TRBV10-3 to TRBJ2-7; D not resolved. V was clipped by 4 bases and J by 1 base, with 8 bases between them. Germline CDR1 reads ENHRY; CDR2 reads SYGVKD. The CDR3 is 13 residues long. The CDR3 DNA sequence: TGTGCCATCAGTGTGGGCAAATCCTACGAGCAGTACTTC. It translates to CAISVGKSYEQYF.

The rearrangement joins TRBV30 to TRBJ2-3, with TRBD1 identical over 7 bases. After removal of 2 bases from V and 0 bases from J, the junction contained 5 bases not matched to a gene. Germline V lookup: CDR1 GTSNPN, CDR2 SVGIG (reference sequence). The length of the CDR3 is 15 residues. CDR3 DNA sequence: TGTGCCTGGAGTAAAGGGACAGCAAGCACAGATACGCAGTATTTT. This sequence encodes CAWSKGTASTDTQYF.

The chain employs TRBV28 and TRBJ2-7, with D uncertain. V shed 2 bases and J shed 0 bases, with 11 bases lying between them. The CDR3 loop spans 15 amino acids. Germline assignment: CDR1 MDHEN and CDR2 SYDVKM. As DNA, the CDR3 is TGTGCCAGCAGTTTAAGTGGGCCCAGCTCCTACGAGCAGTACTTC. This encodes CASSLSGPSSYEQYF.

In this sample, this clonotype turned up a few times. The V and J genes are TRBV29-1 and TRBJ1-1; a weak D match, TRBD1 (6 bases). Trimming left V 6 bases short and J 7 bases short, with 12 bases between. The CDR3 extends over 11 amino acids. The germline V gene has CDR1 SQVTM and CDR2 ANQGSEA. The CDR3: CSVGGQREAFF. The CDR3, as DNA: TGCAGCGTGGGGGGGCAGCGTGAAGCTTTCTTT.

The table lists this clonotype with a few counts. This rearrangement joins TRBV7-2 to TRBJ1-1; the D is unclear. Between the trimmed V and J ends, which lost 3 bases and 1 base, there was a span of 12 bases. In germline, CDR1 is SGHTA, CDR2 FQGNSA. The CDR3 runs to 15 residues. This chain's CDR3 is CASSFITDGNTEAFF. Written as DNA, the CDR3 is TGTGCCAGCAGCTTCATCACGGATGGGAACACTGAAGCTTTCTTT.

This clonotype was counted between two and nine times. This chain links TRBV5-6 with TRBJ2-1; D is possibly TRBD1 or TRBD2 (5 bases each). Germline V gene data show CDR1 as SGHDT and CDR2 as YYEEEE. Deletions cut 1 base from V and 7 bases from J, with 18 bases between. The CDR3 length is 16 residues. The CDR3 sequence is CASSLTLGTAPNEQFF. CDR3 DNA: TGTGCCAGCAGCTTGACCCTTGGGACGGCACCAAATGAGCAGTTCTTC.